The sample holds a few counts of the clone carrying this T cell receptor beta chain. Its antigen remains unidentified. This record belongs to a study of PD-1 blockade in classical Hodgkin lymphoma. About the study: Patients in the cohort were put on intravenous nivolumab, 3 mg/kg every 2 weeks.

Per germline, CDR1 LNHDA and CDR2 SQIVND (reference sequence). The ends were cut back, 9 bases at V and 0 bases at J, with 21 bases in the middle. CDR3 size: 17 residues. Sequencing used immunoSEQ multiplex PCR; TCRdb keeps in-frame clones, though not all of them. Here the sample spans 39,000 or so clones, about 86% being singletons. Study conclusions and caveats: Lower baseline TCR diversity was reported for newly diagnosed patients than for healthy donors. Nothing has yet pinned down what causes the repertoire differences, possibly disease activity or prior therapy.

Relapse after autologous stem cell transplantation occurred in every patient, and brentuximab vedotin exposure varied. The sample consisted of peripheral blood mononuclear cells (PBMCs), taken before the second cycle of nivolumab. The clonotype originates from a human donor with classical Hodgkin lymphoma. The chain links TRBV19 to TRBJ1-3; weak D call: TRBD1 (6 bases). In DNA form, the CDR3 reads TGTGCCAGCGCCCCTCAGGACAGTTGGGGCTCTGGAAACACCATATATTTT. Amino acids: CASAPQDSWGSGNTIYF.